This passage covers 24 T cell receptor beta chains from one sample sequenced in a study of technical replicates of blood from a few donors. Libraries were prepared by immunoSEQ multiplex PCR; TCRdb keeps only in-frame clonotypes and omits some of them. The table lists about 67,000 clones, approximately 97% of them singletons, with over 0.2% in the top ten. What was sequenced was T cells isolated from PBMCs. The receptors were gathered from a human donor in good health.

The chain employs TRBV27 and TRBJ1-4; 7 bases are shared with TRBD1. The germline gives CDR1 MNHEY, CDR2 SMNVEV (reference sequence). V lost 5 bases to trimming and J lost 8 bases; unmatched junction nucleotides: 8. The CDR3 covers 14 residues. The CDR3 loop reads CASSPGQSREKLFF. As DNA, the CDR3 is TGTGCCAGCAGTCCGGGACAGTCCCGGGAAAAACTGTTTTTT.

The chain is built from TRBV4-3 and TRBJ2-5, with D perhaps matching TRBD1 (5 bases). This CDR3 has 13 amino acids. Per the germline V gene, CDR1 is LGHNA and CDR2 is YSLEER. The germline V and J ends were trimmed by 0 bases and 5 bases, with 7 bases remaining between them. The CDR3 nucleotides are TGCGCCAGCAGCCAAGACAGGGCTGAGACCCAGTACTTC. Translated: CASSQDRAETQYF.

This clone turned up a few times. The genes are TRBV28 and TRBJ2-5; 7 bases match TRBD2. Germline V gene data show CDR1 as MDHEN and CDR2 as SYDVKM. Trimming cost V 4 bases and J 2 bases; bases outside gene matches: 4. There are 14 residues in the CDR3. As DNA, the CDR3 is TGTGCCAGCAGTTCAGCGGGAATACAAGAGACCCAGTACTTC. Its protein product is CASSSAGIQETQYF.

The chain uses TRBV19 and TRBJ1-1, with D possibly matching TRBD1 (6 bases). CDR1 and CDR2 from the germline V gene are LNHDA and SQIVND (reference sequence). The CDR3 consists of 14 residues. V was clipped by 8 bases and J by 5 bases, with 18 bases between them. CDR3 DNA: TGTGCCAGTTACTCTCAAGGGGGTACGACTGAAGCTTTCTTT. It codes for CASYSQGGTTEAFF.

V gene TRBV7-2 combines with J gene TRBJ2-3; D remains unclear. Trimming shortened V by 7 bases and J by 0 bases, and 11 bases separated the two germline ends. Germline lookup yields CDR1 SGHTA and CDR2 FQGNSA. CDR3 size: 14 residues. The CDR3 nucleotides are TGTGCCAGCACCCCGGTCCCTAGCACAGATACGCAGTATTTT. It translates to CASTPVPSTDTQYF. Full variable domain (missing parts from reference TRBV7-2 and TRBJ2-3): GAGVSQSPSNKVTEKGKDVELRCDPISGHTALYWYRQSLGQGLEFLIYFQGNSAPDKSGLPSDRFSAERTGGSVSTLTIQRTQQEDSAVYLCASTPVPSTDTQYFGPGTRLTVL.

This CDR3 is CAISGHNSGNTIYF. The CDR3 bases are TGTGCCATCAGTGGACATAACTCTGGAAACACCATATATTTT. This rearrangement joins TRBV10-3 to TRBJ1-3; D remains unclear. The V end was cut by 4 bases, the J end by 0 bases, with 7 bases between. The CDR3 length is 14 residues. The germline CDR1 and CDR2 sequences are ENHRY and SYGVKD.

The chain is built from TRBV28 and TRBJ1-5; D not resolved. Germline lookup yields CDR1 MDHEN and CDR2 SYDVKM. CDR3 length: 14 residues. Trimming cost V 1 base and J 6 bases, with 10 bases left between them. The CDR3 region has the DNA TGTGCCAGCAGTTTATCCACCGCCGGTCAGCCCCAGCATTTT. Translating it yields CASSLSTAGQPQHF.

CDR3 sequence reads: CASSRGIGTDTQYF. CDR3 DNA sequence: TGCGCCAGCAGCCGAGGGATAGGAACAGATACGCAGTATTTT. The chain is built from TRBV4-3 and TRBJ2-3, with D possibly being TRBD2 (5 bases). There are 14 residues in the CDR3. Germline V gives CDR1 LGHNA, CDR2 YSLEER. Trimming took 4 bases from V and 3 from J, leaving 11 bases between them.

The J gene is TRBJ1-1, the V gene TRBV15, with D unresolved. CDR3 length equals 16 residues. The germline V and J ends were trimmed by 0 bases and 4 bases, with 15 bases remaining between them. Germline lookup yields CDR1 LNHNV and CDR2 YYDKDF (reference sequence). CDR3 sequence reads: CATSRDVTEVGTEAFF. For the CDR3, the DNA is TGTGCCACCAGCAGAGATGTGACCGAGGTTGGCACTGAAGCTTTCTTT.

The chain employs TRBV6-1 and TRBJ2-7; 11 nucleotides align to TRBD1. This CDR3 is built from 14 residues. Germline values: CDR1 MNHNS, CDR2 SASEGT. J gave up 3 bases and V 7 bases, and 5 bases lay outside the gene matches. This CDR3 is CASTRDRGFYEQYF. The CDR3 region has the DNA TGTGCCAGCACCCGGGACAGGGGGTTCTACGAGCAGTACTTC.

CDR3 nucleotide sequence: TGTGCCAGCAGCGTTAACACAGATACGCAGTATTTT. Protein sequence: CASSVNTDTQYF. This chain uses TRBV9 with TRBJ2-3; D unclear. Germline assignment: CDR1 SGDLS and CDR2 YYNGEE. The CDR3 is made up of 12 amino acids. V lost 2 bases and J lost 2, with 3 bases in between.

The chain combines TRBV30 with TRBJ2-1; 11 bases align to TRBD2. The CDR3 totals 13 residues. Germline V CDR1 and CDR2: GTSNPN, SVGIG (reference sequence). Trimming removed 4 bases from V and 9 bases from J; junction bases left unmatched: 5. Here the CDR3 DNA reads TGTGCCTGGATGCGACTAGCGGGAAGTGAGCAGTTCTTC. Translation: CAWMRLAGSEQFF.

V usage is TRBV19 and J usage is TRBJ2-1; 12 nucleotides line up with TRBD2. CDR3 length: 17 amino acids. Germline loops: CDR1 LNHDA, CDR2 SQIVND (reference sequence). J gave up 7 bases and V 6 bases, and 13 bases lay outside the gene matches. In nucleotides, the CDR3 is TGTGCCAGTAGCATCGGGGAAGGACTAGCGGGATTTAATGAGCAGTTCTTC. As protein: CASSIGEGLAGFNEQFF.

This chain uses TRBV4-2 with TRBJ2-2; 8 positions agree with TRBD2. With V trimmed by 0 bases and J by 7 bases, 10 bases remained unmatched. Germline values: CDR1 LGHNA, CDR2 YNFKEQ. CDR3 length equals 17 residues. CDR3: CASSQDLTGGPFGELFF. The DNA for the CDR3 is TGTGCCAGCAGCCAAGATCTCACGGGAGGGCCTTTCGGGGAGCTGTTTTTT.

The chain recombines TRBV27 with TRBJ1-5, with D uncertain. The length of the CDR3 is 14 residues. Germline assignment: CDR1 MNHEY and CDR2 SMNVEV (reference sequence). V lost 2 bases, J lost 6 bases, and 11 bases lay in between. The CDR3 DNA reads as TGTGCCAGCAGTTTAAAGCTATCAATTCAGCCCCAGCATTTT. This sequence encodes CASSLKLSIQPQHF.

The chain links TRBV7-2 to TRBJ2-7; TRBD2 matches at 8 bases. Unmatched junction bases numbered 9, after V lost 2 bases and J lost 3 bases. CDR3 length: 16 amino acids. CDR1 is SGHTA, CDR2 FQGNSA, per germline. The CDR3 coding sequence is TGTGCCAGCAGCTTAATAGGGGCGGGAGGCAGCTACGAGCAGTACTTC. Translation gives CASSLIGAGGSYEQYF.

The chain combines TRBV11-1 with TRBJ2-1; unclear D gene. Germline CDR1 and CDR2: SGHAT and FQDESV (reference sequence). V was shortened by 10 bases and J by 9 bases, with 13 bases between the two germline ends. The CDR3 runs 11 residues. The CDR3 sequence is CAISMKSEQFF. The CDR3 DNA is TGTGCCATTAGTATGAAGAGTGAGCAGTTCTTC.

This chain uses TRBV5-1 with TRBJ2-7; 8 bases agree with TRBD2. The germline V gene has CDR1 SGHRS and CDR2 YFSETQ. The CDR3 length is 17 residues. With 2 bases clipped from V and 0 bases from J, the junction kept 10 bases outside the gene matches. CDR3 bases: TGCGCCAGCAGCTTAAGAGCGGGAGCGACCAGCTCCTACGAGCAGTACTTC. It specifies CASSLRAGATSSYEQYF.

This clone has just one count. The V call is TRBV18, the J call TRBJ1-2, with a possible D match to TRBD1 (6 bases). The CDR3 is 15 amino acids. Germline values: CDR1 KGHSH, CDR2 LQKENI. V shed 2 bases and J shed 6 bases, with 16 bases lying between them. The CDR3 sequence is CASSPGGGPLDGYTF. In nucleotides, the CDR3 is TGTGCCAGCTCACCAGGCGGGGGCCCCCTGGATGGCTACACCTTC.

J is TRBJ2-7 and V is TRBV27; weak D call: TRBD1 (5 bases). Germline CDR1 and CDR2: MNHEY and SMNVEV (reference sequence). V was pared by 4 bases and J by 1 base, with 8 bases between. The CDR3 totals 13 residues. CDR3 nucleotides: TGTGCCAGCAGTTCAGCAGGGTCCTACGAGCAGTACTTC. As protein: CASSSAGSYEQYF.

The chain has TRBV4-1 and TRBJ1-5, with D perhaps TRBD1 (6 bases). This CDR3 has 17 amino acids. Trimming took off 1 base at V and 3 bases at J, with 16 bases between the two ends. The germline CDR1 and CDR2 sequences are MGHRA and YSYEKL. CDR3 protein: CASSQVAPGQVNQPQHF. The CDR3 DNA reads as TGCGCCAGCAGCCAAGTCGCTCCGGGACAAGTCAATCAGCCCCAGCATTTT.

The V and J genes are TRBV11-3 and TRBJ2-7, with D perhaps matching TRBD2 (5 bases). V shed 8 bases and J shed 0 bases, with 14 bases lying between them. The germline CDR1 and CDR2 sequences are SGHNT and YENEEA. The length of the CDR3 is 14 residues. DNA of the CDR3: TGTGCCAGCGGCCTCGGGCGGGCCTCCTACGAGCAGTACTTC. Translating gives CASGLGRASYEQYF.

This sequence joins TRBV13 and TRBJ2-7; TRBD2 matches at 14 bases. Losses at the gene ends were 5 bases for V and 6 bases for J; bases not matched to a gene: 9. The CDR3 has 16 residues. The germline gives CDR1 PRHDT, CDR2 FYEKMQ (reference sequence). CDR3 nucleotides: TGTGCCAGCAGCGACCGACCGGGACTAGCGGGAGCCGAGCAGTACTTC. It is translated as CASSDRPGLAGAEQYF.

V gene TRBV7-9 combines with J gene TRBJ2-7, with D possibly being TRBD1 (6 bases). Trimming stripped 5 bases from V and 6 bases from J, with 17 bases between. Germline V lookup: CDR1 SEHNR, CDR2 FQNEAQ (reference sequence). The CDR3 length is 14 residues. CDR3 sequence: CASSHSLQGAEQYF. The CDR3 nucleotides read TGTGCCAGCAGCCATAGTTTACAGGGTGCCGAGCAGTACTTC.